A selection of T cell receptor beta chains follows, all from one sample in a study of T cells after yellow fever vaccination. TCRdb redid the calling of the 5' RACE reads with MiXCR, one entry per CDR3 protein. The repertoire holds roughly 30,000 distinct CDR3 sequences, with over 5% as singletons. The specimen comprised PBMCs, either bulk or a sorted T-cell subset (CD4+, CD8+, memory, or dextramer-sorted; not recorded which), sampled on the day of the yellow fever booster vaccination. These receptors originate from a man aged 25-45 years who received the YFV17D yellow fever vaccine. Each CDR3 is given with its conserved first and last residue. Each record gives: CDR3 length, D gene, clone size, V gene, J gene, CDR3 DNA, CDR3 protein. The D gene is left open where the match is weak. Size is stated for part of the rows, as once, few or many counts, or as a class when the clone is expanded.

>11|.|.|TRBV20-1|TRBJ2-1
TGCAGTGCAAAACTAGTTCCTGAGCAGTTCTTC
CSAKLVPEQFF
>17|TRBD2|few|TRBV5-1|TRBJ2-5
TGCGCCAGCAGCTTGGCCGGGGGTAGCGGGATTCGGGAGACCCAGTACTTC
CASSLAGGSGIRETQYF
>15|TRBD1|many|TRBV27|TRBJ2-7
TGTGCCAGCAGGGAGGGACAGGAATTGCGCCACGAGCAGTACTTC
CASREGQELRHEQYF
>14|TRBD2|many|TRBV5-1|TRBJ2-7
TGCGCCAGCTCCCGGGAGGGCCAGGTCTACGAGCAGTACTTC
CASSREGQVYEQYF
>15|.|many|TRBV6-1|TRBJ2-2
TGTGCCAGCAGTGCTCCGGGCCTGAACACCGGGGAGCTGTTTTTT
CASSAPGLNTGELFF
>16|TRBD2|many|TRBV6-2/TRBV6-3|TRBJ2-1
TGTGCCAGCAGAACTAGCGGGAGTTACGGGTACAATGAGCAGTTCTTC
CASRTSGSYGYNEQFF
>17|TRBD1|many|TRBV4-3|TRBJ2-7
TGCGCCAGCAGCCAAGATGCAACAGGGACAGGGAACTACGAGCAGTACTTC
CASSQDATGTGNYEQYF
>16|TRBD1|many|TRBV7-9|TRBJ2-2
TGTGCCAGCACCCCCGGAACAGGGGCGAACACCGGGGAGCTGTTTTTT
CASTPGTGANTGELFF
>16|TRBD2|many|TRBV4-1|TRBJ2-3
TGCGCCAGCAGCCAGAGGGTTACTAGCGGTTCAGATACGCAGTATTTT
CASSQRVTSGSDTQYF
>15|TRBD2|many|TRBV28|TRBJ2-1
TGTGCCAGCAGTCCCTCACTAGCGGGAGTTGGTGAGCAGTTCTTC
CASSPSLAGVGEQFF
>12|TRBD1|many|TRBV29-1|TRBJ2-7
TGCAGCGTGGACAGGGGGTCCAACGAGCAGTACTTC
CSVDRGSNEQYF
>16|.|many|TRBV5-1|TRBJ2-2
TGCGCCAGCAGCTTGTCAGGCCAGGGTGGCACCGGGGAGCTGTTTTTT
CASSLSGQGGTGELFF
>17|.|many|TRBV11-2|TRBJ2-3
TGTGCCAGCAGCTTAGTACTAGGTAGCGGAGCCACAGATACGCAGTATTTT
CASSLVLGSGATDTQYF
>17|.|few|TRBV30|TRBJ1-5
TGTGCCTGGAGTAAGGATAGGGGTGGGGCCCCAAATCAGCCCCAGCATTTT
CAWSKDRGGAPNQPQHF
>12|.|.|TRBV6-5|TRBJ2-3
TGTGCCAGCAGTGGGGGCACAGATACGCAGTATTTT
CASSGGTDTQYF
>16|.|few|TRBV12-3/TRBV12-4|TRBJ2-6
TGTGCCAGCAGTCCCCGGAGGAGCTCTGGGGCCAACGTCCTGACTTTC
CASSPRRSSGANVLTF
>14|.|many|TRBV6-1|TRBJ1-3
TGTGCCAGCAGCCCCCGACAAGCTGGAAACACCATATATTTT
CASSPRQAGNTIYF